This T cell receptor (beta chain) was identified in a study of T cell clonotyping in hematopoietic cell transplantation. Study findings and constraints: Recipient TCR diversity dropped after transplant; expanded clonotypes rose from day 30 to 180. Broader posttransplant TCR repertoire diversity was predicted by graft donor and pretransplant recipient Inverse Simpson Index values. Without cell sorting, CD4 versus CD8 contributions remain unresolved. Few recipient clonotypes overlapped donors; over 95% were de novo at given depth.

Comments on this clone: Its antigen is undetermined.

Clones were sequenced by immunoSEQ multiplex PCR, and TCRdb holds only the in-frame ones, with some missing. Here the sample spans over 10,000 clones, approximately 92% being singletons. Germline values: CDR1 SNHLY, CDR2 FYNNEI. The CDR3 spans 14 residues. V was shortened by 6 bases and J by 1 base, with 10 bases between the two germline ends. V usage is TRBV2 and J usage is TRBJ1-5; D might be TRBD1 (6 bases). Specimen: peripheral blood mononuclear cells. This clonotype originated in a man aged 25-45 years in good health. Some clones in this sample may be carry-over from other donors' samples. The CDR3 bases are TGTGCCAGCAGGGACGACAGGAGCAATCAGCCCCAGCATTTT. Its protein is CASRDDRSNQPQHF.